This is a list of T cell receptor beta chains from one sample in a study of T cell responses to AZD1222 COVID-19 vaccine. Data came from immunoSEQ multiplex PCR; TCRdb stores just in-frame clones and leaves some out. The repertoire holds 130,000 to 150,000 clones, with around 88% as singletons. Sequences were derived from peripheral blood, sampled on day 0 of MenACWY control vaccination. These receptors were taken from an adult in good health. Each CDR3 is given with its conserved first and last residue. Each record gives: CDR3 DNA, CDR3 protein, V gene, clone size, D gene, J gene. A D gene is named only where the DNA matches it firmly. Clone size is stated in some rows and not others, as once, few, many or a class when expanded.

CDR3 DNA: TGCAGCGTCGGGGACATCTCACCCCTCCACTTT
CDR3 protein: CSVGDISPLHF
V gene: TRBV29-1
clone size: .
D gene: .
J gene: TRBJ1-6

CDR3 DNA: TGTGCCATCAGGTCCGACGGACCGAGCTATGGCTACACCTTC
CDR3 protein: CAIRSDGPSYGYTF
V gene: TRBV10-3
clone size: .
D gene: .
J gene: TRBJ1-2

CDR3 DNA: TGTGCCAGCAGCCAAAAGATCTCAAGGGAGCTGTTTTTT
CDR3 protein: CASSQKISRELFF
V gene: TRBV21-1
clone size: .
D gene: .
J gene: TRBJ2-2

CDR3 DNA: TGTGCCAGCAGCCGTTGGGACAGGGGGTCCTACGAGCAGTACTTC
CDR3 protein: CASSRWDRGSYEQYF
V gene: TRBV7-9
clone size: .
D gene: TRBD1
J gene: TRBJ2-7

CDR3 DNA: TGTGCCACCAGTGATGCGCCGGGGGCACCGCGTGATTACTATGGCTACACCTTC
CDR3 protein: CATSDAPGAPRDYYGYTF
V gene: TRBV24-1
clone size: .
D gene: .
J gene: TRBJ1-2

CDR3 DNA: TGTGCCAGCAGACAGGGGGTGAACACTGAAGCTTTCTTT
CDR3 protein: CASRQGVNTEAFF
V gene: TRBV6-5
clone size: few
D gene: TRBD1
J gene: TRBJ1-1

CDR3 DNA: TGTGCCAGCAGCTTAGACAGCCTTAACTATGGCTACACCTTC
CDR3 protein: CASSLDSLNYGYTF
V gene: TRBV7-2
clone size: .
D gene: .
J gene: TRBJ1-2

CDR3 DNA: TGTGCCAGCAGCCCAACACCGAACACTGAAGCTTTCTTT
CDR3 protein: CASSPTPNTEAFF
V gene: TRBV7-2
clone size: .
D gene: .
J gene: TRBJ1-1

CDR3 DNA: TGTGCCAGTAGTATAGTCCGGGGAACTTATAGCAATCAGCCCCAGCATTTT
CDR3 protein: CASSIVRGTYSNQPQHF
V gene: TRBV19
clone size: .
D gene: .
J gene: TRBJ1-5

CDR3 DNA: TGCGCCAGCAGCCCTAGACGGGAAGGCAATCAGCCCCAGCATTTT
CDR3 protein: CASSPRREGNQPQHF
V gene: TRBV4-3
clone size: .
D gene: .
J gene: TRBJ1-5

CDR3 DNA: TGCGCCAGCAGCCTCCTCTCGGGGGTCCGGGAAAAACTGTTTTTT
CDR3 protein: CASSLLSGVREKLFF
V gene: TRBV4-3
clone size: .
D gene: .
J gene: TRBJ1-4

CDR3 DNA: TGCGCCAGCAGCCTCGCTAGCGGGGTTAACCCCTACAATGAGCAGTTCTTC
CDR3 protein: CASSLASGVNPYNEQFF
V gene: TRBV5-1
clone size: .
D gene: TRBD2
J gene: TRBJ2-1

CDR3 DNA: TGTGCCAGCAGCTTAGTAGAGACCCAGTACTTC
CDR3 protein: CASSLVETQYF
V gene: TRBV7-9
clone size: .
D gene: .
J gene: TRBJ2-5

CDR3 DNA: TGTGCCAGCAGCTCCTCGGGAGACACCTACGAGCAGTACTTC
CDR3 protein: CASSSSGDTYEQYF
V gene: TRBV5-4
clone size: .
D gene: .
J gene: TRBJ2-7

CDR3 DNA: TGTGCCAGCAGCCCCCGGACAGGGAAAAACATTCAGTACTTC
CDR3 protein: CASSPRTGKNIQYF
V gene: TRBV7-2
clone size: .
D gene: TRBD1
J gene: TRBJ2-4

CDR3 DNA: TGCGCCAGCAGCTTGGGCGACTTTTCGTTCGACACCGGGGAGCTGTTTTTT
CDR3 protein: CASSLGDFSFDTGELFF
V gene: TRBV5-1
clone size: .
D gene: .
J gene: TRBJ2-2

CDR3 DNA: TGTGCCAGCAGCACACCGGGATCTGGAAACACCATATATTTT
CDR3 protein: CASSTPGSGNTIYF
V gene: TRBV7-9
clone size: .
D gene: .
J gene: TRBJ1-3

CDR3 DNA: TGCGCCAGCAGCGGCCGATCAGGAGGAGGAAACACCATATATTTT
CDR3 protein: CASSGRSGGGNTIYF
V gene: TRBV4-1
clone size: few
D gene: .
J gene: TRBJ1-3

CDR3 DNA: TGTGCCAGCAGTCCCCCCGGGAGGGGTAGCCAGCCCCAGCATTTT
CDR3 protein: CASSPPGRGSQPQHF
V gene: TRBV6-2/TRBV6-3
clone size: .
D gene: .
J gene: TRBJ1-5

CDR3 DNA: TGTGCCACCAGCCCTCAGCCCCAGCATTTT
CDR3 protein: CATSPQPQHF
V gene: TRBV15
clone size: .
D gene: .
J gene: TRBJ1-5

CDR3 DNA: TGTGCCAGTAGTAAGTTTCAGGGTTCTGAACAGCCCCAGCATTTT
CDR3 protein: CASSKFQGSEQPQHF
V gene: TRBV19
clone size: .
D gene: .
J gene: TRBJ1-5

CDR3 DNA: TGTGCCAGCAGCCAAGAAGAGGGATCCTATGGCTACACCTTC
CDR3 protein: CASSQEEGSYGYTF
V gene: TRBV14
clone size: .
D gene: .
J gene: TRBJ1-2

CDR3 DNA: TGTGCCAGTATGGTCGTTGGGACAGGGAATGGCTACACCTTC
CDR3 protein: CASMVVGTGNGYTF
V gene: TRBV19
clone size: .
D gene: TRBD1
J gene: TRBJ1-2

CDR3 DNA: TGCGCCAGCAGCCCGAGGACAGGGAGGCTCTCTGGAAACACCATATATTTT
CDR3 protein: CASSPRTGRLSGNTIYF
V gene: TRBV5-1
clone size: .
D gene: TRBD1
J gene: TRBJ1-3

CDR3 DNA: TGCGCCAGCGGGGAAGGCTCTGGAAACACCATATATTTT
CDR3 protein: CASGEGSGNTIYF
V gene: TRBV5-1
clone size: .
D gene: .
J gene: TRBJ1-3

CDR3 DNA: TGTGCCAGCAGCTTAGGGGAGGAGGGACAGGGAAACACCATATATTTT
CDR3 protein: CASSLGEEGQGNTIYF
V gene: TRBV11-2
clone size: once
D gene: TRBD1
J gene: TRBJ1-3

CDR3 DNA: TGTGCCAGCATCCTCGTCCGGGGAGCGACTGAAGCTTTCTTT
CDR3 protein: CASILVRGATEAFF
V gene: TRBV6-5
clone size: .
D gene: .
J gene: TRBJ1-1

CDR3 DNA: TGCAGCGTTGAAGATCAGGAGACGGCCTATGGCTACACCTTC
CDR3 protein: CSVEDQETAYGYTF
V gene: TRBV29-1
clone size: .
D gene: .
J gene: TRBJ1-2

CDR3 DNA: TGTGCCAGCAGCGCCCGGACCGTGAAGAATCAGCCCCAGCATTTT
CDR3 protein: CASSARTVKNQPQHF
V gene: TRBV2
clone size: few
D gene: .
J gene: TRBJ1-5

CDR3 DNA: TGTGCCAGCAGCGTAAGTTCTGCGGGAGATGAGACCCAGTACTTC
CDR3 protein: CASSVSSAGDETQYF
V gene: TRBV9
clone size: .
D gene: TRBD2
J gene: TRBJ2-5

CDR3 DNA: TGCAGTGCTAGTGCCCCGATGACTAGCGGGAGGTCTAATTACAATGAGCAGTTCTTC
CDR3 protein: CSASAPMTSGRSNYNEQFF
V gene: TRBV20-1
clone size: .
D gene: TRBD2
J gene: TRBJ2-1